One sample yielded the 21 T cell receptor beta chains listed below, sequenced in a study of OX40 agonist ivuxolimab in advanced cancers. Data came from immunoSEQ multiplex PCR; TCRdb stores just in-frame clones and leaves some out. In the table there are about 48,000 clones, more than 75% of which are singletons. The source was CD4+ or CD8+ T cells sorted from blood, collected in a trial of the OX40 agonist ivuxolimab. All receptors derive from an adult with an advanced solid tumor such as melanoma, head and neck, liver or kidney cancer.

The CDR3 loop is CAWSRTRGGEQFF. The CDR3 DNA is TGTGCCTGGAGTAGGACTAGGGGGGGTGAGCAGTTCTTC. This chain joins TRBV30 and TRBJ2-1, with D perhaps TRBD2 (7 bases). Germline V gene sequence: CDR1 GTSNPN, CDR2 SVGIG (reference sequence). V was cut by 2 bases and J by 9 bases, with 14 bases left in between. The CDR3 is made up of 13 amino acids.

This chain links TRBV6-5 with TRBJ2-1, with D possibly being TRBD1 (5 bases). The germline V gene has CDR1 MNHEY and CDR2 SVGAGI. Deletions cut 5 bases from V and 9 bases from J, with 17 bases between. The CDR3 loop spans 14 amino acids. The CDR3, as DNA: TGTGCCAGCAGTCAGGGCAGGGTGGGTGGTGAGCAGTTCTTC. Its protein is CASSQGRVGGEQFF.

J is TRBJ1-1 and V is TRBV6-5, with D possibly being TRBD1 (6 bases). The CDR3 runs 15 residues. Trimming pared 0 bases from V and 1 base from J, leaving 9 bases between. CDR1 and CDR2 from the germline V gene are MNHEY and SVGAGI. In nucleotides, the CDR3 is TGTGCCAGCAGTTACTCGAGGGGGGGGAACACTGAAGCTTTCTTT. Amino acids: CASSYSRGGNTEAFF.

Here the CDR3 reads CASSRGGNTEAFF. CDR3 coding DNA: TGTGCCAGCAGCCGAGGGGGGAACACTGAAGCTTTCTTT. The chain recombines TRBV11-3 with TRBJ1-1; D is possibly TRBD1 (6 bases). V was clipped by 5 bases and J by 1 base, with 8 bases between them. Germline values: CDR1 SGHNT, CDR2 YENEEA. This CDR3 is 13 amino acids long.

The chain's CDR3 is CASSLGLREFSYEQYF. DNA of the CDR3: TGTGCCAGCAGCTTAGGCCTGAGGGAGTTCTCCTACGAGCAGTACTTC. The rearrangement joins TRBV13 to TRBJ2-7; TRBD2 might be the D (5 bases). CDR1 is PRHDT, CDR2 FYEKMQ, per germline (reference sequence). There are 16 residues in the CDR3. V lost 0 bases, J lost 0 bases, and 12 bases lay in between. Full variable domain (rest looked up from reference TRBV13 and TRBJ2-7): AAGVIQSPRHLIKEKRETATLKCYPIPRHDTVYWYQQGPGQDPQFLISFYEKMQSDKGSIPDRFSAQQFSDYHSELNMSSLELGDSALYFCASSLGLREFSYEQYFGPGTRLTVT.

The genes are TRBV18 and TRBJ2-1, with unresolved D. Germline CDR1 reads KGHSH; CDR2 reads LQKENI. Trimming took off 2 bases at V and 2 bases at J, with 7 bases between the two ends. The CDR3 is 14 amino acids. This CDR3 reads CASSPGSPYNEQFF. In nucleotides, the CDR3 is TGTGCCAGCTCACCAGGGTCCCCCTACAATGAGCAGTTCTTC. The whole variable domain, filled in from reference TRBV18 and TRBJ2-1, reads NAGVMQNPRHLVRRRGQEARLRCSPMKGHSHVYWYRQLPEEGLKFMVYLQKENIIDESGMPKERFSAEFPKEGPSILRIQQVVRGDSAAYFCASSPGSPYNEQFFGPGTRLTVL.

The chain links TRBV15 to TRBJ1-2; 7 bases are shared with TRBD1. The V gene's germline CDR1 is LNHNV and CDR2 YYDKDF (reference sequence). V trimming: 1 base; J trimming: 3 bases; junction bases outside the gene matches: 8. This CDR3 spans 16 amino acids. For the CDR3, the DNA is TGTGCCACCAGCAGAGGACAGGGTAGGGAGGACTATGGCTACACCTTC. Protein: CATSRGQGREDYGYTF.

CDR3 in DNA: TGCAGCGTTGAACAGGGGGGAGGGAACACTGAAGCTTTCTTT. It translates to CSVEQGGGNTEAFF. The rearrangement joins TRBV29-1 to TRBJ1-1; 7 bases line up with TRBD1. The junction had 4 bases not matched to a gene; V was cut back by 2 bases and J by 1 base. This CDR3 contains 14 residues. CDR1 is SQVTM and CDR2 is ANQGSEA in the germline V gene.

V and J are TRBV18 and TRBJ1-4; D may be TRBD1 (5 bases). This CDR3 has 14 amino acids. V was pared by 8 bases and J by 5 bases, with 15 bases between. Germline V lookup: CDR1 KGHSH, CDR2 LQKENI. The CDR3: CASTEGAGNEKLFF. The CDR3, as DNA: TGTGCCAGCACCGAAGGGGCGGGAAATGAAAAACTGTTTTTT.

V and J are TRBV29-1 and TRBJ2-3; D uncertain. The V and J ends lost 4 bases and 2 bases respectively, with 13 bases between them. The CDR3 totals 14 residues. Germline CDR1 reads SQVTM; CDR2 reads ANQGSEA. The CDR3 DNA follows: TGCAGCGTTGGGGGTACCCGGACCACAGATACGCAGTATTTT. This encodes CSVGGTRTTDTQYF.

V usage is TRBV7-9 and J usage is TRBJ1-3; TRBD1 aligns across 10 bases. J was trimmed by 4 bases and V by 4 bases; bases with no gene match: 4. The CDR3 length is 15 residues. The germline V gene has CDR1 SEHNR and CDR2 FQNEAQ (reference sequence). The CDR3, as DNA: TGTGCCAGCAGCTCCGGGACAGGGGACGGAAACACCATATATTTT. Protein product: CASSSGTGDGNTIYF.

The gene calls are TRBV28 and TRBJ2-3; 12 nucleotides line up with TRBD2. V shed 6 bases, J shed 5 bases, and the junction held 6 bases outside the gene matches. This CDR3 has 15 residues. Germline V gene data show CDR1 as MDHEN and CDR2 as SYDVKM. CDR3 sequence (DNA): TGTGCCAGCAGACGAGGACTAGCGGGAAAAGATACGCAGTATTTT. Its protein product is CASRRGLAGKDTQYF.

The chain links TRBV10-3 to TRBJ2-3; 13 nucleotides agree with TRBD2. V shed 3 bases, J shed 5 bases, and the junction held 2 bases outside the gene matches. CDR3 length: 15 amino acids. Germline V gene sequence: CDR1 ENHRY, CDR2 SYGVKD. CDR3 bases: TGTGCCATCAGTGACACTAGCGGGAGGGGAGATACGCAGTATTTT. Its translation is CAISDTSGRGDTQYF.

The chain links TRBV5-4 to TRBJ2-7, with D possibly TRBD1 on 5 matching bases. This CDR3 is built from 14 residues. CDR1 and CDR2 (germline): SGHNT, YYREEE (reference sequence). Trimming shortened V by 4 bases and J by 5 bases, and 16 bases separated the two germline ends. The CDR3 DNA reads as TGTGCCAGCAGCCAGGCTAGGGGCGAGGACGAGCAGTACTTC. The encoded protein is CASSQARGEDEQYF. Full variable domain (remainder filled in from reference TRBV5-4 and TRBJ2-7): ETGVTQSPTHLIKTRGQQVTLRCSSQSGHNTVSWYQQALGQGPQFIFQYYREEENGRGNFPPRFSGLQFPNYSSELNVNALELDDSALYLCASSQARGEDEQYFGPGTRLTVT.

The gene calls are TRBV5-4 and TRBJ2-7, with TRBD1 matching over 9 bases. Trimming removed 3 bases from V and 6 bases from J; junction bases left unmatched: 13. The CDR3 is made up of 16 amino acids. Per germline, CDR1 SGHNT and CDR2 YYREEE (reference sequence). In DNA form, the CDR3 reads TGTGCCAGCAGCTCCCGTCGCGGACAGGGGATCCGCGAGCAGTACTTC. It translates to CASSSRRGQGIREQYF.

The CDR3 spells CASSFGTGWDEQFF. The CDR3 DNA is TGTGCCAGCAGCTTCGGGACAGGGTGGGATGAGCAGTTCTTC. The chain employs TRBV7-3 and TRBJ2-1; 9 bases agree with TRBD1. Germline V CDR1 and CDR2: SGHTA, FQGTGA. V lost 3 bases to trimming and J lost 8 bases; unmatched junction nucleotides: 5. The CDR3 spans 14 residues.

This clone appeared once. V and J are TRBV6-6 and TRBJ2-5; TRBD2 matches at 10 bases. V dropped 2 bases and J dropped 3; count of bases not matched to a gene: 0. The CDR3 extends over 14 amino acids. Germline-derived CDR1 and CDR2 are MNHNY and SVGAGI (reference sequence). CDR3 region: CASSYTSGEETQYF. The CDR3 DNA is TGTGCCAGCAGTTACACTAGCGGGGAAGAGACCCAGTACTTC.

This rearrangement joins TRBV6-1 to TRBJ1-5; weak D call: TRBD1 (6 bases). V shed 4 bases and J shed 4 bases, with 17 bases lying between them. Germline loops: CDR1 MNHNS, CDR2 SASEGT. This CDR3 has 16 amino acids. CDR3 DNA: TGTGCCAGCAGTGTTCAGGGGTTATTGGTGAATCAGCCCCAGCATTTT. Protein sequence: CASSVQGLLVNQPQHF.

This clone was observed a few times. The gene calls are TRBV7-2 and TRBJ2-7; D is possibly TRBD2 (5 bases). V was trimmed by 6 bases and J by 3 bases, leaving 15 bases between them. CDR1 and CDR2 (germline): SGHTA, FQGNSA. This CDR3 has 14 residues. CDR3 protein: CASRVAGRIYEQYF. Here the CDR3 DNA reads TGTGCCAGCAGAGTCGCGGGCCGGATCTACGAGCAGTACTTC.

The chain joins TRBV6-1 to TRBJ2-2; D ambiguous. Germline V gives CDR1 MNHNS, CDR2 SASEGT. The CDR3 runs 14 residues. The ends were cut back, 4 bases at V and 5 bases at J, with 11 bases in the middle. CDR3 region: CASSVFGRTGELFF. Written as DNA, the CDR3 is TGTGCCAGCAGTGTTTTCGGCAGGACCGGGGAGCTGTTTTTT.

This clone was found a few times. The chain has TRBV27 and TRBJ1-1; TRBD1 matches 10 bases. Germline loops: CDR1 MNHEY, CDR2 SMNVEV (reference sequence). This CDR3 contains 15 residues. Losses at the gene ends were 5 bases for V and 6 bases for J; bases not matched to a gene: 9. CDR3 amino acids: CASSSFGTGEPEAFF. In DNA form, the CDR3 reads TGTGCCAGCAGTAGCTTTGGGACAGGGGAACCTGAAGCTTTCTTT.